This T cell receptor beta chain came from a study of blood T cell repertoires in COVID-19. Across the study: Some COVID-19 samples were acute and others convalescent; all came from the United States, Italy and Spain. T cells, B-cell-depleted T cells, or PBMCs provided the cDNA or gDNA that served as material.

Trimming shortened V by 2 bases and J by 7 bases, and 17 bases separated the two germline ends. The CDR3 contains 15 residues. Germline V lookup: CDR1 LNHDA, CDR2 SQIVND (reference sequence). TCRdb keeps only in-frame clones here, not all; method: immunoSEQ multiplex PCR. In the table there are tens of thousands of clones, 75% to 80% of which are singletons. Material: peripheral blood. This clonotype was sampled from a man in his 70s with active or convalescent COVID-19. The chain employs TRBV19 and TRBJ2-5; tentative D call: TRBD2 (6 bases). The DNA of the CDR3 is TGTGCCAGTAGTATAACGGGGGATCTTGAAGGGACCCAGTACTTC. It is translated as CASSITGDLEGTQYF.